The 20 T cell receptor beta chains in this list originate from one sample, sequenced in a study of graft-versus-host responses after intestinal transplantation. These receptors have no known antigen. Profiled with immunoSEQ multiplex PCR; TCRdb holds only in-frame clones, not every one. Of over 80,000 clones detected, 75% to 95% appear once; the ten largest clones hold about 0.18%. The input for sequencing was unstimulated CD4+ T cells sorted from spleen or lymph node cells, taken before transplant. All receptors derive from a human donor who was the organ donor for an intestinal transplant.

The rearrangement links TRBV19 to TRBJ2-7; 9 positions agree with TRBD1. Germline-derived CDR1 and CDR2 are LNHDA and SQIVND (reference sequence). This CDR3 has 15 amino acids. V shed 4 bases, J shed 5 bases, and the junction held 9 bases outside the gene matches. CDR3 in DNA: TGTGCCAGTAGTAATAAGGGACAGGGTATCCACGAGCAGTACTTC. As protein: CASSNKGQGIHEQYF.

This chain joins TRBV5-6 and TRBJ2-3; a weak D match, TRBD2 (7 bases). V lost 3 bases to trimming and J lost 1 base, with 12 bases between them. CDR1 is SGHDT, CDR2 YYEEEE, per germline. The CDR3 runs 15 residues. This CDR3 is CASSWGGPGTDTQYF. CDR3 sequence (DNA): TGTGCCAGCAGCTGGGGGGGGCCGGGCACAGATACGCAGTATTTT.

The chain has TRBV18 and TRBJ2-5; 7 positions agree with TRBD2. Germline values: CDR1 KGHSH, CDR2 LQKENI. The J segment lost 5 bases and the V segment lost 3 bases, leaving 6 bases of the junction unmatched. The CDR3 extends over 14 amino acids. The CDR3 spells CASSPIGGGETQYF. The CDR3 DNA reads TGTGCCAGCTCACCGATTGGGGGAGGGGAGACCCAGTACTTC.

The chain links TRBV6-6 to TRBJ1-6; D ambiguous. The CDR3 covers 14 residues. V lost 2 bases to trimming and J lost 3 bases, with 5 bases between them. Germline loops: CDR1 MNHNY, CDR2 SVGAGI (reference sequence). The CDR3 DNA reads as TGTGCCAGCAGTTACGGACTCTATAATTCACCCCTCCACTTT. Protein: CASSYGLYNSPLHF.

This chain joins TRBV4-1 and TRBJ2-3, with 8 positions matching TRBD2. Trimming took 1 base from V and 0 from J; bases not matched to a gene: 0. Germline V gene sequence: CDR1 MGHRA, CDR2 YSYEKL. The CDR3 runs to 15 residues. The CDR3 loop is CASSQAGGSTDTQYF. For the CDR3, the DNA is TGCGCCAGCAGCCAAGCGGGGGGGAGCACAGATACGCAGTATTTT.

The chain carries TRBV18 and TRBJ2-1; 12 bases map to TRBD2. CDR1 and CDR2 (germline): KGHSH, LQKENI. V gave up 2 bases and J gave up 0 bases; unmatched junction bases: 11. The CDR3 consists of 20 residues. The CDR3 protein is CASSPVVSSGGASSYNEQFF. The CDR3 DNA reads TGTGCCAGCTCACCAGTGGTGTCTAGCGGGGGGGCGAGCTCCTACAATGAGCAGTTCTTC.

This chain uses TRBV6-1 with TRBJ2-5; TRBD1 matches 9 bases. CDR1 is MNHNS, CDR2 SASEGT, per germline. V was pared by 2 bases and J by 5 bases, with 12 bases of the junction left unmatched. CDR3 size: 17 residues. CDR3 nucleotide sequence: TGTGCCAGCAGTGAATATCGGGACAGGGTTTCCAGGGAGACCCAGTACTTC. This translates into CASSEYRDRVSRETQYF.

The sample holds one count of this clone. CDR3 region: CASSTAGKEQFF. CDR3 nucleotides: TGTGCCAGCAGCACCGCAGGGAAGGAGCAGTTCTTC. This rearrangement joins TRBV6-5 to TRBJ2-1; D is possibly TRBD1 (5 bases). The CDR3 sequence is 12 residues long. Germline V CDR1 and CDR2: MNHEY, SVGAGI. V shed 6 bases and J shed 10 bases, with 13 bases lying between them.

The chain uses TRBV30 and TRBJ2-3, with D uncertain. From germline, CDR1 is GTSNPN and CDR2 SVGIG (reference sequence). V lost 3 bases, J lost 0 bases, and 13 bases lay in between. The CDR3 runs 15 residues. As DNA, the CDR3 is TGTGCCTGGAGCCAGAGGCTAGTAAGCACAGATACGCAGTATTTT. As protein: CAWSQRLVSTDTQYF.

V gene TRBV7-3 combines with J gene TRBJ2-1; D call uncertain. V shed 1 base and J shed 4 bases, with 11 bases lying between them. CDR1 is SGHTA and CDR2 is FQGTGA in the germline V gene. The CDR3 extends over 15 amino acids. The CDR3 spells CASSLSSGSYNEQFF. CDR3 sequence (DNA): TGTGCCAGCAGCTTAAGTAGTGGTAGTTACAATGAGCAGTTCTTC. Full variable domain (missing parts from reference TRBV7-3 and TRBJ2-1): GAGVSQTPSNKVTEKGKYVELRCDPISGHTALYWYRQSLGQGPEFLIYFQGTGAADDSGLPNDRFFAVRPEGSVSTLKIQRTERGDSAVYLCASSLSSGSYNEQFFGPGTRLTVL.

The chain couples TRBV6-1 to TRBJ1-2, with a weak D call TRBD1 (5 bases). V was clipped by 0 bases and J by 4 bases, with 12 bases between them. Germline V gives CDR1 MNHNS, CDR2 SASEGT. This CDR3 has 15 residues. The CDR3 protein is CASSEARPGFYGYTF. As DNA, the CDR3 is TGTGCCAGCAGTGAAGCTAGACCAGGGTTCTATGGCTACACCTTC.

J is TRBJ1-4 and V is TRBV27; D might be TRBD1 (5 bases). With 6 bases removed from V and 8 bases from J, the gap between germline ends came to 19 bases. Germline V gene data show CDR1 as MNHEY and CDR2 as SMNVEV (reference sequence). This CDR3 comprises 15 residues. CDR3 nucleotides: TGTGCCAGCAGCACCTACCCGAGACAGTCGGAAAAACTGTTTTTT. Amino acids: CASSTYPRQSEKLFF.

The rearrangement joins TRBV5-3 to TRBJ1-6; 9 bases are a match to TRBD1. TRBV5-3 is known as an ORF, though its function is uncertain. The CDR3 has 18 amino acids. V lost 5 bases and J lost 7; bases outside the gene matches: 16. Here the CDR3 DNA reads TGTGCCAGAAGGCCCCCCGACCGGGACAGGGCGTTGAATTCACCCCTCCACTTT. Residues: CARRPPDRDRALNSPLHF.

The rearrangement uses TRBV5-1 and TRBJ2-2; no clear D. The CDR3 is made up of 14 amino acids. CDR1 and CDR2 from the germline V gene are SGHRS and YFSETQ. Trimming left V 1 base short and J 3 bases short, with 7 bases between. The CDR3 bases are TGCGCCAGCAGCTTGCTCGGAGACACCGGGGAGCTGTTTTTT. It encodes CASSLLGDTGELFF.

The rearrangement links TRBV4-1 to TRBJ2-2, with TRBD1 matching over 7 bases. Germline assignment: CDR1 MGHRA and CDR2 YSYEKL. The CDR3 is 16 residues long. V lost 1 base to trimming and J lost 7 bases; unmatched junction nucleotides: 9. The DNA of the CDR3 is TGCGCCAGCAGCCAAGGGACAGGAGCACGTGGCGGGGAGCTGTTTTTT. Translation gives CASSQGTGARGGELFF.

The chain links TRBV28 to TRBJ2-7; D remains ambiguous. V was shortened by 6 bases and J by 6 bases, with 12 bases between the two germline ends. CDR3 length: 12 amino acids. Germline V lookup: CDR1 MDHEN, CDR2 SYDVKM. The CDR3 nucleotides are TGTGCCAGCAGGACTGTTCCGGGCGAGCAGTACTTC. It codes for CASRTVPGEQYF.

The CDR3 protein is CASSAGGLDSPLHF. The CDR3 DNA reads as TGTGCCAGCAGCGCAGGGGGCCTGGATTCACCCCTCCACTTT. The chain has TRBV9 and TRBJ1-6; 8 positions match TRBD1. Germline V lookup: CDR1 SGDLS, CDR2 YYNGEE. V lost 3 bases and J lost 8; bases outside the gene matches: 4. This CDR3 spans 14 amino acids.

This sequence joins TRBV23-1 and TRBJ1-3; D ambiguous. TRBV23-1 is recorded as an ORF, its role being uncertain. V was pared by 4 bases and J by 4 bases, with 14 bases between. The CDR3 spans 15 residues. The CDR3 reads CASSPTEVRGNTIYF. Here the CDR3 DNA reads TGCGCCAGCAGTCCAACGGAGGTCCGGGGAAACACCATATATTTT.

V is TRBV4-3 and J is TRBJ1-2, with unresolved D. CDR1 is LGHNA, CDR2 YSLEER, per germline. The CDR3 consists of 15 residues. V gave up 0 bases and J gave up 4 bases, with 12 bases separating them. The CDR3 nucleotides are TGCGCCAGCAGCCAAGATGAGCGCGGGTCCTATGGCTACACCTTC. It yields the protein CASSQDERGSYGYTF.

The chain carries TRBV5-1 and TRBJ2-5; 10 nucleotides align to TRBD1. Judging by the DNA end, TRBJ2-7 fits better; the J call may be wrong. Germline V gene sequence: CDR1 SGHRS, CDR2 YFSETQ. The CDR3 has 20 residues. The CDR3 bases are TGCGCCAGCAGCCTGGAATCCGGGACAGGGGCCATTAGGAGCTCCTACGAGCAGTACTTC. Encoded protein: CASSLESGTGAIRSSYEQYF.